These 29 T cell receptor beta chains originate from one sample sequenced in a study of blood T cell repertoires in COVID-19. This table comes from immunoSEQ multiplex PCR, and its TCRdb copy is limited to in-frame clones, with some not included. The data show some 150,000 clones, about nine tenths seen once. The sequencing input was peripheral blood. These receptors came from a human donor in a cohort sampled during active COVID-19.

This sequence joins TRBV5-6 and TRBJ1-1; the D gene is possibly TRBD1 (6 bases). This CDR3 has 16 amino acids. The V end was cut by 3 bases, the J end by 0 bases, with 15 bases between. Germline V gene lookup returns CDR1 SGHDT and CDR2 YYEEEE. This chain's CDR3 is CASSSPVDSLNTEAFF. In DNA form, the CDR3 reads TGTGCCAGCAGCTCACCAGTGGACAGCCTGAACACTGAAGCTTTCTTT. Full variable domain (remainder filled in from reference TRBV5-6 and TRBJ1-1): DAGVTQSPTHLIKTRGQQVTLRCSPKSGHDTVSWYQQALGQGPQFIFQYYEEEERQRGNFPDRFSGHQFPNYSSELNVNALLLGDSALYLCASSSPVDSLNTEAFFGQGTRLTVV.

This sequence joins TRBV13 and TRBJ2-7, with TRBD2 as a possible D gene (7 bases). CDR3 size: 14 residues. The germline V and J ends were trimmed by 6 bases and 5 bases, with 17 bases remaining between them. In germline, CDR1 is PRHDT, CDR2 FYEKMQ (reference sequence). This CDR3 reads CASRGAGVGHEQYF. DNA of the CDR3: TGTGCCAGCAGGGGGGCGGGAGTCGGGCACGAGCAGTACTTC.

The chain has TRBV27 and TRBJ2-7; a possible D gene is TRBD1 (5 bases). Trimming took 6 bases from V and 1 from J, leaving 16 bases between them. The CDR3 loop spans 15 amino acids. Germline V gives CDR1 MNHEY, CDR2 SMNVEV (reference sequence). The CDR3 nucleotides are TGTGCCAGCAGCCTCGGAAGGGGATGGTCCTACGAGCAGTACTTC. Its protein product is CASSLGRGWSYEQYF.

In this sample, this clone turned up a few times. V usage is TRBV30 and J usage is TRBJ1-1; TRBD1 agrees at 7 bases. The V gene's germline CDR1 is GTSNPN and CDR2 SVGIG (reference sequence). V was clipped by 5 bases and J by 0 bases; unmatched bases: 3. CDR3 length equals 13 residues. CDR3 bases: TGTGCCTGGGGGAGGGGGCTGAACACTGAAGCTTTCTTT. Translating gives CAWGRGLNTEAFF.

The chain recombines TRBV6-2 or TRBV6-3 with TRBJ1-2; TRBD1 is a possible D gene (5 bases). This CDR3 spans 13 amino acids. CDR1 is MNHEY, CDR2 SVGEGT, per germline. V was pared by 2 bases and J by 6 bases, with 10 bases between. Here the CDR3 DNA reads TGTGCCAGCAGTTACCAGGGCGCGAATGGCTACACCTTC. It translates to CASSYQGANGYTF.

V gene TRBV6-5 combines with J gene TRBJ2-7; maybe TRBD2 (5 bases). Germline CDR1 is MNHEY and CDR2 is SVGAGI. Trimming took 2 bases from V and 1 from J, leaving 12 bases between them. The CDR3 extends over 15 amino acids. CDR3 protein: CASSYAVEGSYEQYF. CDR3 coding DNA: TGTGCCAGCAGTTACGCCGTAGAGGGATCCTACGAGCAGTACTTC.

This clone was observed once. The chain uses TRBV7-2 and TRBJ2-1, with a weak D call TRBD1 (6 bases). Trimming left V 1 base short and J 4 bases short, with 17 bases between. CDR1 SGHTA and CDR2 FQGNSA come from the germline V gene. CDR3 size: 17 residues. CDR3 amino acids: CASSLGGRSWEYNEQFF. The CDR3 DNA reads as TGTGCCAGCAGCTTAGGGGGGCGGAGCTGGGAGTACAATGAGCAGTTCTTC.

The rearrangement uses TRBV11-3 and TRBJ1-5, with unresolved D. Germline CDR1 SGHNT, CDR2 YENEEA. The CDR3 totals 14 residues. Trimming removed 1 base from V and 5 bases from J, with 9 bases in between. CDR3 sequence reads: CASSLVRNYQPQHF. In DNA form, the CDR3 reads TGTGCCAGCAGCTTAGTCAGGAACTATCAGCCCCAGCATTTT.

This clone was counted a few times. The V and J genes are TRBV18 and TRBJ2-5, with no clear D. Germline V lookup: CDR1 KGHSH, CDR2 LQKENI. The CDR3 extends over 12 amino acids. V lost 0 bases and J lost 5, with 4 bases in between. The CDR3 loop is CASSPPEETQYF. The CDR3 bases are TGTGCCAGCTCACCACCTGAGGAGACCCAGTACTTC.

This chain's CDR3 is CASSQVWGVGLAGEETQYF. The CDR3 coding sequence is TGCGCCAGCAGCCAAGTATGGGGGGTCGGACTAGCGGGAGAAGAGACCCAGTACTTC. The chain has TRBV4-1 and TRBJ2-5; the match to TRBD2 covers 13 bases. The germline CDR1 and CDR2 sequences are MGHRA and YSYEKL. CDR3 length: 19 amino acids. J lost 3 bases, V lost 1 base, and 11 bases had no gene match.

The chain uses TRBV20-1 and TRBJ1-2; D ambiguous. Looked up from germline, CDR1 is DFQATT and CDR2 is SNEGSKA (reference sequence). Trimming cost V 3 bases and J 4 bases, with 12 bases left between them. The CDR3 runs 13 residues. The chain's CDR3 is CSASEQPIYGYTF. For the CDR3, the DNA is TGCAGTGCTAGTGAACAGCCAATCTATGGCTACACCTTC.

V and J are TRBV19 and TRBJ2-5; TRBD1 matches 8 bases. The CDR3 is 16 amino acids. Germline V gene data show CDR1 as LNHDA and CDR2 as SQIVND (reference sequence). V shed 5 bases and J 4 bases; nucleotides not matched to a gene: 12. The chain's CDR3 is CASSSQTGDIGETQYF. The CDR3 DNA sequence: TGTGCCAGTAGTTCCCAGACAGGGGACATTGGAGAGACCCAGTACTTC.

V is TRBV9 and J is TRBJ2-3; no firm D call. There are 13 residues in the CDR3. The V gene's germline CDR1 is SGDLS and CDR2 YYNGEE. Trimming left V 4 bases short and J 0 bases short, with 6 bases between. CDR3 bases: TGTGCCAGCAGCCCTGTAAGCACAGATACGCAGTATTTT. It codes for CASSPVSTDTQYF.

As DNA, the CDR3 is TGTGCCAGCAGCTTGACCGGGACAGCATCGAACACTGAAGCTTTCTTT. It is translated as CASSLTGTASNTEAFF. The chain combines TRBV5-6 with TRBJ1-1; 7 bases align to TRBD1. Losses at the gene ends were 1 base for V and 1 base for J; bases not matched to a gene: 7. The CDR3 is made up of 16 amino acids. In germline, CDR1 is SGHDT, CDR2 YYEEEE.

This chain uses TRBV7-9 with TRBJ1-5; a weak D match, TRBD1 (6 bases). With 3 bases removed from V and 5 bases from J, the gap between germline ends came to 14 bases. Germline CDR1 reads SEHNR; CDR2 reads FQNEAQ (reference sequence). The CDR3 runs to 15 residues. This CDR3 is CASSLSGRGDQPQHF. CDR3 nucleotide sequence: TGTGCCAGCAGCTTGTCGGGCAGGGGAGATCAGCCCCAGCATTTT. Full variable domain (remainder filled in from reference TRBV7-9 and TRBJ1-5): DTGVSQNPRHKITKRGQNVTFRCDPISEHNRLYWYRQTLGQGPEFLTYFQNEAQLEKSRLLSDRFSAERPKGSFSTLEIQRTEQGDSAMYLCASSLSGRGDQPQHFGDGTRLSIL.

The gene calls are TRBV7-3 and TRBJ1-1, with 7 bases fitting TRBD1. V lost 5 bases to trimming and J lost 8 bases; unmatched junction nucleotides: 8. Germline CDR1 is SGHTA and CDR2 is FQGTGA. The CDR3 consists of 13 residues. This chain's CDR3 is CASSLEGGREAFF. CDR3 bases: TGTGCCAGCAGCCTGGAAGGGGGCAGGGAAGCTTTCTTT.

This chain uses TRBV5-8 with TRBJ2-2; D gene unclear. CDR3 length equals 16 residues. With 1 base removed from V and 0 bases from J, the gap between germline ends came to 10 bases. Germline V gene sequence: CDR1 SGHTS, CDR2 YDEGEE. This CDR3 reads CASSLWALTNTGELFF. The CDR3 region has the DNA TGTGCCAGCAGCTTGTGGGCGTTGACGAACACCGGGGAGCTGTTTTTT.

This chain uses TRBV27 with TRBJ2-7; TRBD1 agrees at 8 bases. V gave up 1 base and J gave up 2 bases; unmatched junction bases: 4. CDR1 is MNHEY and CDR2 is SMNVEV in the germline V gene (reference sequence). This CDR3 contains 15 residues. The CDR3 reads CASSLYGTGAYEQYF. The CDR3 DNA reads TGTGCCAGCAGTTTATATGGGACAGGCGCCTACGAGCAGTACTTC.

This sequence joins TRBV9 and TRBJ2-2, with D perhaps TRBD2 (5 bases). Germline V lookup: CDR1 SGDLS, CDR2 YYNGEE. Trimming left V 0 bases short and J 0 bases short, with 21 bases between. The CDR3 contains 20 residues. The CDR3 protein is CASSVGLPRRLNSNTGELFF. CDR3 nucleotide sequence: TGTGCCAGCAGCGTAGGATTGCCGAGGAGACTAAACTCGAACACCGGGGAGCTGTTTTTT.

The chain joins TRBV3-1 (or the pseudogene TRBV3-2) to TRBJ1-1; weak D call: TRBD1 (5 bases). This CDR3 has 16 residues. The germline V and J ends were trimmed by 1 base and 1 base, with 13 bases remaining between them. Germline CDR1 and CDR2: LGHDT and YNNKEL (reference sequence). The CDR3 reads CASSQGRGMRNTEAFF. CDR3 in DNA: TGTGCCAGCAGCCAAGGTCGGGGGATGAGGAACACTGAAGCTTTCTTT.

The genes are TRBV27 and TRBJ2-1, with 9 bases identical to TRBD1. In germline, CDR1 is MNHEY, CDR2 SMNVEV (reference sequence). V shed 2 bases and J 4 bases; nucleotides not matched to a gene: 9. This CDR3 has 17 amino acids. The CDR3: CASSLLSGTGIYNEQFF. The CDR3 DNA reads TGTGCCAGCAGTTTACTCTCTGGGACAGGGATTTACAATGAGCAGTTCTTC.

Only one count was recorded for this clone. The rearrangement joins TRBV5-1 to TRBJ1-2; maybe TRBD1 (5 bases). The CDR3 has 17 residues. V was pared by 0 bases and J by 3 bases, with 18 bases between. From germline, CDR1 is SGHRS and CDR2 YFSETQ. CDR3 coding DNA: TGCGCCAGCAGCTTGGGTGAAGGGGATAATCTTTACTATGGCTACACCTTC. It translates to CASSLGEGDNLYYGYTF.

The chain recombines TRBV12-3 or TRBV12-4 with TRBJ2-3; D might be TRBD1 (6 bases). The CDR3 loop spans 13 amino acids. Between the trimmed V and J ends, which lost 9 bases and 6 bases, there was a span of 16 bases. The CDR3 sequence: CASASGGIDTQYF. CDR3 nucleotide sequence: TGTGCCAGTGCGTCTGGGGGCATCGATACGCAGTATTTT.

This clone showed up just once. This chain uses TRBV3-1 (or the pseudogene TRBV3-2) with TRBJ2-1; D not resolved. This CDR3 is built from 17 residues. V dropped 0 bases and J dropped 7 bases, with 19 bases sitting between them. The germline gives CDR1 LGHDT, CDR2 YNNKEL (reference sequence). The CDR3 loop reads CASSQDLSLRSGNEQFF. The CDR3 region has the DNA TGTGCCAGCAGCCAAGATCTTTCTTTGCGATCTGGTAATGAGCAGTTCTTC.

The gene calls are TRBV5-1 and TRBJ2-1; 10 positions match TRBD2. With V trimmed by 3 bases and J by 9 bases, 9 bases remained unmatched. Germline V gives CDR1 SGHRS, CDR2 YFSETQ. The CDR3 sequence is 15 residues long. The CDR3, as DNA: TGCGCCAGCAGCTCCACCGGGACTAGCGTCGGTGAGCAGTTCTTC. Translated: CASSSTGTSVGEQFF. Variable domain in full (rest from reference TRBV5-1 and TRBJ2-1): KAGVTQTPRYLIKTRGQQVTLSCSPISGHRSVSWYQQTPGQGLQFLFEYFSETQRNKGNFPGRFSGRQFSNSRSEMNVSTLELGDSALYLCASSSTGTSVGEQFFGPGTRLTVL.

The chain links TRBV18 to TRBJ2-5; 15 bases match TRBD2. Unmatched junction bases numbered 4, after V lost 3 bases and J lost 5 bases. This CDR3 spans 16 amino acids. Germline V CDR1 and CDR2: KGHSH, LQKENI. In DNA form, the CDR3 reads TGTGCCAGCTCACCCAGGACTAGCGGGAGGGCGGAGACCCAGTACTTC. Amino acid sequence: CASSPRTSGRAETQYF. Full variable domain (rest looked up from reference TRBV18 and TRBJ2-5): NAGVMQNPRHLVRRRGQEARLRCSPMKGHSHVYWYRQLPEEGLKFMVYLQKENIIDESGMPKERFSAEFPKEGPSILRIQQVVRGDSAAYFCASSPRTSGRAETQYFGPGTRLLVL.

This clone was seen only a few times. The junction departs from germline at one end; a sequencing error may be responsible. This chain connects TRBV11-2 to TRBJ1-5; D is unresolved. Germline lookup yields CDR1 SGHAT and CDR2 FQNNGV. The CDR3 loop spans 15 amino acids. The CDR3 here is CASSLEGSSNQPQHF. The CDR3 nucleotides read TGTGCCAGCAGCCTAGAAGGGAGTAGCAATCAGCCCCAGCATTTT. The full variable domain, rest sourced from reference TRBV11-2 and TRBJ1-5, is EAGVAQSPRYKIIEKRQSVAFWCNPISGHATLYWYQQILGQGPKLLIQFQNNGVVDDSQLPKDRFSAERLKGVDSTLKIQPAKLEDSAVYLCASSLEGSSNQPQHFGDGTRLSIL.

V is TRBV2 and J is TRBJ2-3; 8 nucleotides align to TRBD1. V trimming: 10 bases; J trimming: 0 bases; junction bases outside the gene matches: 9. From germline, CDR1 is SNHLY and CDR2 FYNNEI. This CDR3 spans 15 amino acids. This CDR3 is CATSPGTGSTDTQYF. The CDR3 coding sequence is TGTGCCACTTCCCCCGGGACAGGAAGCACAGATACGCAGTATTTT.

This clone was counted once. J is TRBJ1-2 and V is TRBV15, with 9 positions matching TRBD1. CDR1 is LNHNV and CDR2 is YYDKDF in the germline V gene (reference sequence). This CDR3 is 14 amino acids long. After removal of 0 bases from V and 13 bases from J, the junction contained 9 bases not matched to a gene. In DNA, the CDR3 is TGTGCCACCAGCAGAGATAGGCCGGGACAGGGATTCACCTTC. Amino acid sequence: CATSRDRPGQGFTF.